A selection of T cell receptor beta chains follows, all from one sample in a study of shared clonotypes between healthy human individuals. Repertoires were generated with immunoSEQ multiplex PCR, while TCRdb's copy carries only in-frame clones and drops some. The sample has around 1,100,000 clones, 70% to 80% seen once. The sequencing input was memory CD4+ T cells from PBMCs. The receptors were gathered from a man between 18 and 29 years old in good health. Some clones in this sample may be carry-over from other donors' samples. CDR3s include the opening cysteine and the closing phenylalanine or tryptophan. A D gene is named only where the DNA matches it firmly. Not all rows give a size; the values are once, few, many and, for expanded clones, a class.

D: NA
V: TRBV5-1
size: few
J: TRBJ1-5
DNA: TGCGCCAGCAGCTTGGGGCAGAGCAATCAGCCCCAGCATTTT
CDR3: CASSLGQSNQPQHF

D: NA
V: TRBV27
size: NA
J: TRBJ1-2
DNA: TGTGCCAGCGGGTCGTTCGTTACCCGGGGTAATGGCTACACCTTC
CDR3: CASGSFVTRGNGYTF

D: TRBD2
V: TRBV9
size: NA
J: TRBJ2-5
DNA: TGTGCCAGCAGCCGAGGGACTAGCGGGGACCTCCAAGAGACCCAGTACTTC
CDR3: CASSRGTSGDLQETQYF

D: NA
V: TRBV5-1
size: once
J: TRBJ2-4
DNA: TGCGCCAGCAGCTTGGGGGGCGTCGGGGTAAACATTCAGTACTTC
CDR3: CASSLGGVGVNIQYF

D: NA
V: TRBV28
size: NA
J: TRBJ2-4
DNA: TGTGCCACCGCAATACCCGGAGGAGGTAAACAAAACATTCAGTACTTC
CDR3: CATAIPGGGKQNIQYF

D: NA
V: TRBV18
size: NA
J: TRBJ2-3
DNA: TGTGCCAGCTCACCACTAGCGGATACGCAGTATTTT
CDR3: CASSPLADTQYF

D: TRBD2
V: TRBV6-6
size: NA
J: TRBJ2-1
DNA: TGTGCCAGCAGGTACAGCGGGAGTTCGGAGAGTGAGCAGTTCTTC
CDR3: CASRYSGSSESEQFF

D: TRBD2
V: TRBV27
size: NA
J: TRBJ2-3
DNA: TGTGCCAGCAGTTTATCGCCCGGAATAGCGGGGCTAACAGATACGCAGTATTTT
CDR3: CASSLSPGIAGLTDTQYF

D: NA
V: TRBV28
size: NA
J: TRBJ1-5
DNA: TGTGCCAGCAGGGACTATAGCAATCAGCCCCAGCATTTT
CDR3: CASRDYSNQPQHF

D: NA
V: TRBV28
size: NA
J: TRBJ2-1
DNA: TGTGCCAGCAGTCGACACATTTCAATCGGCCTCAATGAGCAGTTCTTC
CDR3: CASSRHISIGLNEQFF

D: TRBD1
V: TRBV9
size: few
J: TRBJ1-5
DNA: TGTGCCAGCAGCGTCGGGACAGCTAATCAGCCCCAGCATTTT
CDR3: CASSVGTANQPQHF

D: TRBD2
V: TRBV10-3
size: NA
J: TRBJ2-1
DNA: TGTGCCATCAGTGAGTCGGGAGGGGCGAATGAGCAGTTCTTC
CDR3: CAISESGGANEQFF

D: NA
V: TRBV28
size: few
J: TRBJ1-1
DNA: TGTGCCAGCAGTTTATCGAACACTGAAGCTTTCTTT
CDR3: CASSLSNTEAFF

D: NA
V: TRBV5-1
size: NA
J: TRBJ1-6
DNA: TGCGCCAGCAGCTTGGGGTCCCGGGATTCACCCCTCCACTTT
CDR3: CASSLGSRDSPLHF

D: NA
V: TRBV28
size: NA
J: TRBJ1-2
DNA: TGTGCCAGCAGTTTTAGGAACTATGGCTACACCTTC
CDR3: CASSFRNYGYTF

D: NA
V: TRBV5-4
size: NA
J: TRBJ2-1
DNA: TGTGCCAGCAGCTTGATGGCAGGGGCAGACAATGAGCAGTTCTTC
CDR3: CASSLMAGADNEQFF

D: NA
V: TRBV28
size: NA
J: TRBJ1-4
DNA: TGTGCCAGCGCATCCGCCCCCGGGACCCTTGCGGGAACTAATGAAAAACTGTTTTTT
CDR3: CASASAPGTLAGTNEKLFF

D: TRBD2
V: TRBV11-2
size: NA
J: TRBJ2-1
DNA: TGTGCCAGCAGCCAACAGGGACTAGCTTACAATGAGCAGTTCTTC
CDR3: CASSQQGLAYNEQFF

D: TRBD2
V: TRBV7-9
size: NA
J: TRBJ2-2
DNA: TGTGCCAGCAGCGTAGCGGGAGAGGATCGTACCGGGGAGCTGTTTTTT
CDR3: CASSVAGEDRTGELFF

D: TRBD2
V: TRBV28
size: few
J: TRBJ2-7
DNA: TGTGCCAGCAGTTTTTCGGGAGGCTCCTACGAGCAGTACTTC
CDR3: CASSFSGGSYEQYF

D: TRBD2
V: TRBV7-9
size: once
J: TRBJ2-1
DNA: TGTGCCAGCAGCACGGGACTAGCGGGAGCGGTCGATGAGCAGTTCTTC
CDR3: CASSTGLAGAVDEQFF

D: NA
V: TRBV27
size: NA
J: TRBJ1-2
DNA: TGTGCCAGCAGCTTCAGGGGTAACTATGGCTACACCTTC
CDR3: CASSFRGNYGYTF

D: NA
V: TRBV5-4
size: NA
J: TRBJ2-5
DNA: TGTGCCAGCAGCAAGAAGGGCGGGCTAGAGACCCAGTACTTC
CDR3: CASSKKGGLETQYF